Presented here are 32 T cell receptor beta chains from one specimen sequenced in a study of shared clonotypes between healthy human individuals. Profiled with immunoSEQ multiplex PCR; TCRdb holds only in-frame clones, not every one. The data contain hundreds of thousands of clones, 74% of them singletons. Sequenced input: memory CD4+ T cells sorted from blood. Subset meaning: CD45RA-negative fraction. The receptors were sampled from a woman aged 25 to 39 in good health.

The rearrangement joins TRBV5-1 to TRBJ2-7; 7 bases map to TRBD2. Germline lookup yields CDR1 SGHRS and CDR2 YFSETQ. Unmatched junction bases numbered 3, after V lost 5 bases and J lost 1 base. This CDR3 is 13 amino acids long. The chain's CDR3 is CASRGTTSYEQYF. In nucleotides, the CDR3 is TGCGCCAGCAGGGGGACTACTTCCTACGAGCAGTACTTC.

This clone was counted only a few times. V gene TRBV9 combines with J gene TRBJ2-3; D may be TRBD1 or TRBD2 (5 bases each). CDR1 and CDR2 (germline): SGDLS, YYNGEE. The CDR3 is made up of 13 amino acids. V lost 0 bases to trimming and J lost 6 bases, with 8 bases between them. CDR3 coding DNA: TGTGCCAGCAGCGTAGGGGGGATGGATACGCAGTATTTT. Protein sequence: CASSVGGMDTQYF.

This sequence joins TRBV6-5 and TRBJ2-1, with 9 nucleotides matching TRBD2. Germline CDR1 is MNHEY and CDR2 is SVGAGI. V dropped 8 bases and J dropped 7; count of bases not matched to a gene: 6. The CDR3 has 13 amino acids. Written as DNA, the CDR3 is TGTGCCAGCCGGGCTACTAGCGGGAATGAGCAGTTCTTC. This translates into CASRATSGNEQFF.

This chain links TRBV11-2 with TRBJ1-3; D gene ambiguous. The V end lost 6 bases, the J end lost 0 bases, and 15 bases lay between the germline ends. Germline values: CDR1 SGHAT, CDR2 FQNNGV. This CDR3 has 16 amino acids. The CDR3 loop reads CASRTVGRDSGNTIYF. The CDR3 coding sequence is TGTGCCAGCAGGACTGTCGGTCGAGACTCTGGAAACACCATATATTTT.

V and J are TRBV6-1 and TRBJ2-2; D ambiguous. CDR3 size: 15 residues. Germline lookup yields CDR1 MNHNS and CDR2 SASEGT. Between the trimmed V and J ends, which lost 6 bases and 5 bases, there was a span of 16 bases. The CDR3 DNA sequence: TGTGCCAGCAGACCGAAGACACTGGGGACCGGGGAGCTGTTTTTT. Its translation is CASRPKTLGTGELFF.

The chain links TRBV2 to TRBJ2-1; TRBD2 agrees at 9 bases. From germline, CDR1 is SNHLY and CDR2 FYNNEI. V dropped 6 bases and J dropped 5; count of bases not matched to a gene: 8. The CDR3 contains 15 residues. The CDR3 DNA is TGTGCCAGCAGCTTTATAGCGGGAGCCGACAATGAGCAGTTCTTC. This encodes CASSFIAGADNEQFF.

CDR3 in amino acids: CASSEPGALGGTEAFF. The CDR3 nucleotides are TGTGCCAGCAGTGAACCAGGGGCTCTGGGCGGCACTGAAGCTTTCTTT. The chain links TRBV6-1 to TRBJ1-1; D is possibly TRBD1 (6 bases). The CDR3 sequence is 16 residues long. Trimming removed 2 bases from V and 4 bases from J, with 17 bases in between. The V gene's germline CDR1 is MNHNS and CDR2 SASEGT.

V gene TRBV5-4 combines with J gene TRBJ2-5, with D possibly matching TRBD1 (6 bases). With 2 bases removed from V and 5 bases from J, the gap between germline ends came to 13 bases. This CDR3 has 14 amino acids. Germline CDR1 SGHNT, CDR2 YYREEE (reference sequence). CDR3 bases: TGTGCCAGCAGCTTCACCGGGACAAAGGAGACCCAGTACTTC. Residues: CASSFTGTKETQYF.

This clone was seen more than once but under ten times. The V gene is TRBV10-3, the J gene TRBJ1-2, with D hard to call. Germline CDR1 and CDR2: ENHRY and SYGVKD. This CDR3 has 13 residues. V was cut by 7 bases and J by 2 bases, with 11 bases left in between. The CDR3: CAINGEGNYGYTF. The CDR3, as DNA: TGTGCCATCAACGGGGAGGGAAACTATGGCTACACCTTC.

The table lists this clone with a count of one. The same CDR3 arises from other DNA sequences in this sample as well. V usage is TRBV2 and J usage is TRBJ2-2; TRBD1 is a possible D gene (6 bases). V gave up 3 bases and J gave up 5 bases, with 10 bases separating them. This CDR3 contains 14 residues. CDR1 and CDR2 (germline): SNHLY, FYNNEI. The CDR3, as DNA: TGTGCCAGCAGTGACAGGGGTGAGACCGGGGAGCTGTTTTTT. It is translated as CASSDRGETGELFF.

Of note for this clone: A much larger clonotype is one base distant, so this may be a read error. The chain links TRBV5-1 to TRBJ1-3; 7 bases align to TRBD1. This CDR3 is built from 13 residues. V gave up 3 bases and J gave up 4 bases; unmatched junction bases: 1. Per the germline V gene, CDR1 is SGHRS and CDR2 is YFSETQ. CDR3 loop: CASSSGQGNTIYF. The CDR3 bases are TGCGCCAGCAGCTCGGGACAGGGAAACACCATATATTTT. Using reference TRBV5-1 and TRBJ1-3 for the parts outside the CDR3, the full variable domain is KAGVTQTPRYLIKTRGQQVTLSCSPISGHRSVSWYQQTPGQGLQFLFEYFSETQRNKGNFPGRFSGRQFSNSRSEMNVSTLELGDSALYLCASSSGQGNTIYFGEGSWLTVV.

This chain connects TRBV4-1 to TRBJ2-2; 8 positions agree with TRBD2. The V segment lost 7 bases and the J segment 2 bases; nucleotides outside the gene matches: 6. Germline loops: CDR1 MGHRA, CDR2 YSYEKL. This CDR3 contains 15 residues. CDR3 region: CASNPGLVNTGELFF. The CDR3 DNA sequence: TGCGCCAGCAATCCGGGACTAGTTAACACCGGGGAGCTGTTTTTT.

The chain combines TRBV6-6 with TRBJ1-1; D uncertain. Germline CDR1 MNHNY, CDR2 SVGAGI (reference sequence). V shed 0 bases and J shed 8 bases, with 7 bases lying between them. The CDR3 has 12 amino acids. As DNA, the CDR3 is TGTGCCAGCAGTTACTCTCCGGGGGAAGCTTTCTTT. This codes for CASSYSPGEAFF.

This clone came up many times. In nucleotides, the CDR3 is TGTGCCAGCGGGACGACAGGGAACACCGGGGAGCTGTTTTTT. Translating it yields CASGTTGNTGELFF. The chain links TRBV6-1 to TRBJ2-2, with D possibly being TRBD1 (6 bases). Trimming shortened V by 8 bases and J by 1 base, and 11 bases separated the two germline ends. The CDR3 is 14 amino acids. The germline CDR1 and CDR2 sequences are MNHNS and SASEGT.

This chain connects TRBV27 to TRBJ2-2, with D tentatively TRBD2 (6 bases). The CDR3 length is 16 residues. Per the germline V gene, CDR1 is MNHEY and CDR2 is SMNVEV (reference sequence). With 0 bases removed from V and 2 bases from J, the gap between germline ends came to 10 bases. CDR3 sequence: CASSLSRGGNTGELFF. CDR3 nucleotide sequence: TGTGCCAGCAGTTTATCGCGGGGAGGAAACACCGGGGAGCTGTTTTTT.

V gene TRBV28 combines with J gene TRBJ1-2; no clear D. Germline loops: CDR1 MDHEN, CDR2 SYDVKM. Trimming cost V 1 base and J 7 bases, with 13 bases left between them. The CDR3 runs to 14 residues. The CDR3, as DNA: TGTGCCAGCAGTTTATCCCACGTCTCGGGTGGCTACACCTTC. Translation gives CASSLSHVSGGYTF.

This clone was picked up one time. The chain is built from TRBV18 and TRBJ2-1; 9 nucleotides align to TRBD1. The CDR3 covers 15 residues. CDR1 is KGHSH and CDR2 is LQKENI in the germline V gene. The V segment lost 6 bases and the J segment 2 bases; nucleotides outside the gene matches: 5. The CDR3 nucleotides are TGTGCCAGCTCCCCCGGACAGGGGACCTACAATGAGCAGTTCTTC. Its protein product is CASSPGQGTYNEQFF.

In its sample, this clone was seen a few times. The chain's CDR3 is CSVERYRGRNYGYTF. CDR3 coding DNA: TGCAGCGTTGAGAGATACCGGGGCCGCAACTATGGCTACACCTTC. The V call is TRBV29-1, the J call TRBJ1-2; D may be TRBD1 (5 bases). The CDR3 extends over 15 amino acids. Per the germline V gene, CDR1 is SQVTM and CDR2 is ANQGSEA. Trimming left V 3 bases short and J 2 bases short, with 16 bases between.

The table lists this clone with many counts. Other DNA sequences within the sample encode an identical CDR3. The chain joins TRBV5-1 to TRBJ2-2; 7 bases match TRBD1. This CDR3 has 15 amino acids. CDR1 is SGHRS, CDR2 YFSETQ, per germline. V gave up 3 bases and J gave up 1 base; unmatched junction bases: 3. In DNA form, the CDR3 reads TGCGCCAGCAGCTCCGGGACAGAGAACACCGGGGAGCTGTTTTTT. This encodes CASSSGTENTGELFF.

This rearrangement joins TRBV7-2 to TRBJ2-3; D gene unclear. Trimming took 0 bases from V and 2 from J, leaving 6 bases between them. The germline gives CDR1 SGHTA, CDR2 FQGNSA. The CDR3 extends over 14 amino acids. DNA of the CDR3: TGTGCCAGCAGCTTAGCTTTTACCACAGATACGCAGTATTTT. Translation gives CASSLAFTTDTQYF.

Comment on this clone: A read error may be the cause here, since a much bigger clone is one base away. This same CDR3 is encoded by further DNA sequences in the sample. This rearrangement joins TRBV7-9 to TRBJ1-1, with D hard to call. CDR1 and CDR2 from the germline V gene are SEHNR and FQNEAQ (reference sequence). This CDR3 comprises 13 residues. Trimming removed 2 bases from V and 5 bases from J, with 9 bases in between. In nucleotides, the CDR3 is TGTGCCAGCAGCTTATTTCGGGAGACTGAAGCTTTCTTT. Translation: CASSLFRETEAFF.

The gene calls are TRBV19 and TRBJ2-7; TRBD1 matches at 7 bases. The CDR3 has 15 residues. Germline lookup yields CDR1 LNHDA and CDR2 SQIVND (reference sequence). The trim removed 3 bases at V and 2 bases at J, leaving 7 bases unmatched. The CDR3 DNA is TGTGCCAGTAGTATTCTCTTACAGGGGACCTACGAGCAGTACTTC. Its protein product is CASSILLQGTYEQYF.

This chain links TRBV27 with TRBJ2-5; 8 bases are a match to TRBD2. The CDR3 length is 17 residues. Germline V gene data show CDR1 as MNHEY and CDR2 as SMNVEV (reference sequence). The trim removed 3 bases at V and 1 base at J, leaving 10 bases unmatched. CDR3: CASSFLAGKRFQETQYF. CDR3 nucleotides: TGTGCCAGCAGTTTTTTAGCGGGGAAAAGATTCCAAGAGACCCAGTACTTC.

The rearrangement uses TRBV28 and TRBJ2-7; D not certain. This CDR3 spans 13 amino acids. V was shortened by 7 bases and J by 3 bases, with 13 bases between the two germline ends. Germline CDR1 is MDHEN and CDR2 is SYDVKM. CDR3 bases: TGTGCCAGCACGCCCACCGAGATCTACGAGCAGTACTTC. This encodes CASTPTEIYEQYF. Full variable domain (remainder filled in from reference TRBV28 and TRBJ2-7): DVKVTQSSRYLVKRTGEKVFLECVQDMDHENMFWYRQDPGLGLRLIYFSYDVKMKEKGDIPEGYSVSREKKERFSLILESASTNQTSMYLCASTPTEIYEQYFGPGTRLTVT.

This clone has a single count. This clone may be a read error of a much larger clone one base away. This specimen includes other DNA sequences encoding the same CDR3. This sequence joins TRBV5-1 and TRBJ2-1, with unresolved D. The CDR3 spans 15 residues. Germline lookup yields CDR1 SGHRS and CDR2 YFSETQ. Trimming pared 2 bases from V and 0 bases from J, leaving 9 bases between. The CDR3 reads CASSFSVSSYNEQFF. The CDR3 DNA is TGCGCCAGCAGCTTCTCGGTCAGCTCCTACAATGAGCAGTTCTTC.

The V and J genes are TRBV6-1 and TRBJ1-1; TRBD1 might be the D (6 bases). The germline CDR1 and CDR2 sequences are MNHNS and SASEGT. Deletions cut 2 bases from V and 10 bases from J, with 20 bases between. CDR3 length equals 15 residues. The CDR3 spells CASSERTPGEVGAFF. Here the CDR3 DNA reads TGTGCCAGCAGTGAACGGACCCCAGGGGAGGTTGGAGCTTTCTTT.

V is TRBV6-5 and J is TRBJ1-2, with 10 bases that match TRBD1. The germline V gene encodes CDR1 MNHEY and CDR2 SVGAGI. V lost 2 bases to trimming and J lost 6 bases; unmatched junction nucleotides: 3. CDR3 length equals 14 residues. CDR3 sequence: CASSYDGTGDGYTF. As DNA, the CDR3 is TGTGCCAGCAGTTACGACGGGACAGGGGATGGCTACACCTTC.

This chain connects TRBV7-9 to TRBJ1-2; 7 bases align to TRBD1. The CDR3 consists of 15 residues. CDR1 is SEHNR and CDR2 is FQNEAQ in the germline V gene (reference sequence). Trimming at V came to 1 base and at J to 4 bases, leaving 6 bases not matched to a gene. The CDR3 nucleotides read TGTGCCAGCAGCTTAGTCGGCGCAGGGGGCTATGGCTACACCTTC. Translating gives CASSLVGAGGYGYTF.

The chain joins TRBV28 to TRBJ1-4; the match to TRBD1 covers 7 bases. Germline CDR1 is MDHEN and CDR2 is SYDVKM. The length of the CDR3 is 14 residues. V gave up 6 bases and J gave up 6 bases; unmatched junction bases: 7. The CDR3 nucleotides are TGTGCCAGCAGAATGACAGGGAAGTATGAAAAACTGTTTTTT. This sequence encodes CASRMTGKYEKLFF.

V usage is TRBV11-2 and J usage is TRBJ2-5, with no clear D. TRBJ2-7 matches the DNA end more closely, so the J call is doubtful. Germline V gene sequence: CDR1 SGHAT, CDR2 FQNNGV. This CDR3 spans 15 amino acids. For the CDR3, the DNA is TGTGCCAGCAGCCCCCTGACCGTTAGCTCCTACGAGCAGTACTTC. Its translation is CASSPLTVSSYEQYF.

The chain combines TRBV7-8 with TRBJ2-7; 7 nucleotides align to TRBD2. The CDR3 loop spans 14 amino acids. V dropped 2 bases and J dropped 5; count of bases not matched to a gene: 6. CDR1 is SGHVS, CDR2 FQNEAQ, per germline. The CDR3 sequence: CASSLLGGVNEQYF. Here the CDR3 DNA reads TGTGCCAGCAGCTTATTGGGAGGGGTAAACGAGCAGTACTTC.

On this clone: The same CDR3 can be traced to other DNA sequences in this sample. This chain links TRBV28 with TRBJ2-3; no clear D. V lost 2 bases and J lost 2, with 5 bases in between. The CDR3 runs to 13 residues. Germline CDR1 and CDR2: MDHEN and SYDVKM. The CDR3 loop is CASSLPATDTQYF. CDR3 bases: TGTGCCAGCAGTTTACCCGCCACAGATACGCAGTATTTT.